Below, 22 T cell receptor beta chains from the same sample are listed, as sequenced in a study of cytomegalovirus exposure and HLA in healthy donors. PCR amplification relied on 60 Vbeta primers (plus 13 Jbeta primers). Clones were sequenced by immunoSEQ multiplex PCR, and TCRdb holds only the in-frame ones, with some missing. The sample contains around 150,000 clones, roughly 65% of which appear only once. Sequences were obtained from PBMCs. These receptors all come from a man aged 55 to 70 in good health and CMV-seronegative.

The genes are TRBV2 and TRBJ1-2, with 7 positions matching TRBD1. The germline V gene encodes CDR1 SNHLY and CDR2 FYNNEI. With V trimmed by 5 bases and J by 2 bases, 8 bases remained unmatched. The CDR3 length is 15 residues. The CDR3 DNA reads TGTGCCAGCAGTTCGGCGACAGGGCTAAACTATGGCTACACCTTC. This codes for CASSSATGLNYGYTF.

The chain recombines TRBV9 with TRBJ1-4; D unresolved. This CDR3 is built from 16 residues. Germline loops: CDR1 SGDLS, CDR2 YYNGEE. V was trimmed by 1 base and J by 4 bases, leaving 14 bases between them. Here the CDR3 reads CASSVSPDKVNEKLFF. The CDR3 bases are TGTGCCAGCAGCGTATCCCCAGACAAGGTTAATGAAAAACTGTTTTTT. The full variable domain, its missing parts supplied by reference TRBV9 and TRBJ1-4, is DSGVTQTPKHLITATGQRVTLRCSPRSGDLSVYWYQQSLDQGLQFLIQYYNGEERAKGNILERFSAQQFPDLHSELNLSSLELGDSALYFCASSVSPDKVNEKLFFGSGTQLSVL.

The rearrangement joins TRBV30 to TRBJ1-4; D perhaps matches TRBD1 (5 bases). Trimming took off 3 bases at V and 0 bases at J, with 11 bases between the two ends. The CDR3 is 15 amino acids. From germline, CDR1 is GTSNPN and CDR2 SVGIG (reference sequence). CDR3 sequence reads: CAWRPGQATNEKLFF. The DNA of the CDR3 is TGTGCCTGGAGGCCAGGGCAGGCAACTAATGAAAAACTGTTTTTT.

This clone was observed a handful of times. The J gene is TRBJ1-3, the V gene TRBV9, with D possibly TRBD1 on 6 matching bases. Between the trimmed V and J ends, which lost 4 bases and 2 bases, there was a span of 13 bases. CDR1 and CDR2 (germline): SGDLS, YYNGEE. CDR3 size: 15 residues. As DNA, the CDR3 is TGTGCCAGCAGCAAGAGGACAGCAACTGGAAACACCATATATTTT. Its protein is CASSKRTATGNTIYF.

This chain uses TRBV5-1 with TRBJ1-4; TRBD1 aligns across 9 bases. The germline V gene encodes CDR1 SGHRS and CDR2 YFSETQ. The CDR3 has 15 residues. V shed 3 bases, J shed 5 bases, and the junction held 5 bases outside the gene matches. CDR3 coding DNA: TGCGCCAGCAGCTCTGCGACAGGGGGGAATGAAAAACTGTTTTTT. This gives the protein CASSSATGGNEKLFF. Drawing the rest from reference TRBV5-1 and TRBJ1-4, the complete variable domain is KAGVTQTPRYLIKTRGQQVTLSCSPISGHRSVSWYQQTPGQGLQFLFEYFSETQRNKGNFPGRFSGRQFSNSRSEMNVSTLELGDSALYLCASSSATGGNEKLFFGSGTQLSVL.

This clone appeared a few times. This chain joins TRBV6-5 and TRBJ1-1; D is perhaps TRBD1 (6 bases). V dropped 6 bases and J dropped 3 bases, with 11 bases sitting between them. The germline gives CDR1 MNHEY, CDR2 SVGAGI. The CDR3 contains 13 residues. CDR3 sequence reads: CASRRTGYTEAFF. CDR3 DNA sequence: TGTGCCAGCAGACGAACAGGGTACACTGAAGCTTTCTTT.

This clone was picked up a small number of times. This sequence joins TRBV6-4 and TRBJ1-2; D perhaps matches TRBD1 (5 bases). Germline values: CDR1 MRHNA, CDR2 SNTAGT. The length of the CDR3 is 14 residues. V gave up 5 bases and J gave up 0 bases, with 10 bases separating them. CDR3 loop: CASSPAGTNYGYTF. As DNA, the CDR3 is TGTGCCAGCAGTCCCGCAGGGACTAACTATGGCTACACCTTC.

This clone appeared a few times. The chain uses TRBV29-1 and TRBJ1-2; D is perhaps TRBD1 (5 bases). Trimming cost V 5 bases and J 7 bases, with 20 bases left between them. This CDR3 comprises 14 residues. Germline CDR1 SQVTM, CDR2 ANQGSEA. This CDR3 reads CSVQVGRGGGGYTF. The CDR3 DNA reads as TGCAGCGTTCAAGTCGGGAGGGGTGGTGGTGGCTACACCTTC.

The CDR3 here is CASSPGGAEGNTIYF. As DNA, the CDR3 is TGCGCCAGCAGCCCGGGAGGGGCAGAAGGAAACACCATATATTTT. The genes are TRBV5-1 and TRBJ1-3; a weak D match, TRBD1 (5 bases). Germline V gene lookup returns CDR1 SGHRS and CDR2 YFSETQ. The V and J ends lost 4 bases and 4 bases respectively, with 15 bases between them. This CDR3 has 15 residues.

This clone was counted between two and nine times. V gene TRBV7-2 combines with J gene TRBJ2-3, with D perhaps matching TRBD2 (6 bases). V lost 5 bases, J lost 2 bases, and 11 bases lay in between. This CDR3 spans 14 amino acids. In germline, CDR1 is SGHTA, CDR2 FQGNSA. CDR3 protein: CASSQDYFTDTQYF. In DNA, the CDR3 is TGTGCCAGCAGCCAGGACTATTTCACAGATACGCAGTATTTT.

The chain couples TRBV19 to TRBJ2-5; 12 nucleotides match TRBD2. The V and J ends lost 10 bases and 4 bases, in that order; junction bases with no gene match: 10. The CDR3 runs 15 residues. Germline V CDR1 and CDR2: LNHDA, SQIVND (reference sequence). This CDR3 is CATSRLAGVGETQYF. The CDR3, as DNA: TGTGCCACCTCGCGACTAGCGGGAGTAGGAGAGACCCAGTACTTC.

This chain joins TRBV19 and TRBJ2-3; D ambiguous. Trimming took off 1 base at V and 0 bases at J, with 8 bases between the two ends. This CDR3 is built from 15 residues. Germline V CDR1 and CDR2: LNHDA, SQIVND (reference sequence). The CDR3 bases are TGTGCCAGTAGTATAGGAGTTCCTAGCACAGATACGCAGTATTTT. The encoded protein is CASSIGVPSTDTQYF.

In DNA form, the CDR3 reads TGTGCTAGTGGTTTGGGGACATCGACTAGCGGAGTCACAGATACGCAGTATTTT. Protein: CASGLGTSTSGVTDTQYF. The chain has TRBV12-5 and TRBJ2-3, with TRBD2 matching over 9 bases. Losses at the gene ends were 1 base for V and 2 bases for J; bases not matched to a gene: 10. From germline, CDR1 is LGHNT and CDR2 FRNRAP. This CDR3 comprises 18 residues.

The CDR3 loop reads CASSDNRERGTDTQYF. The CDR3 DNA sequence: TGTGCCAGCAGTGATAACCGGGAGCGAGGCACAGATACGCAGTATTTT. The V call is TRBV2, the J call TRBJ2-3; D is possibly TRBD2 (6 bases). The CDR3 contains 16 residues. V was pared by 3 bases and J by 1 base, with 14 bases between. The germline CDR1 and CDR2 sequences are SNHLY and FYNNEI.

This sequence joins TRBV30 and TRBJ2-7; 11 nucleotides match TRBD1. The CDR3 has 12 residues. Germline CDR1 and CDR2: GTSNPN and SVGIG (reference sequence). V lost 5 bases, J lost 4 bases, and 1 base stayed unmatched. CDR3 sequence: CAWGQGAYEQYF. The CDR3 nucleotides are TGTGCCTGGGGACAGGGGGCGTACGAGCAGTACTTC.

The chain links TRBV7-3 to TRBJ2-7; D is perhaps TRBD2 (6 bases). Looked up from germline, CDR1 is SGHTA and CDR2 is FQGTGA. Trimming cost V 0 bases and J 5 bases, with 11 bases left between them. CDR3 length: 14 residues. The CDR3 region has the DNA TGTGCCAGCAGCTTAACCGGGAGTGCCCACGAGCAGTACTTC. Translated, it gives CASSLTGSAHEQYF.

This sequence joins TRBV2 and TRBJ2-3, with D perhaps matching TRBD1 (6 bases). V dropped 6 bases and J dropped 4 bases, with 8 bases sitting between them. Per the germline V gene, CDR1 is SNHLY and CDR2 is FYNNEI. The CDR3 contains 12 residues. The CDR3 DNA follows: TGTGCCAGCAGGAGGACAGCAGATACGCAGTATTTT. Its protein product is CASRRTADTQYF.

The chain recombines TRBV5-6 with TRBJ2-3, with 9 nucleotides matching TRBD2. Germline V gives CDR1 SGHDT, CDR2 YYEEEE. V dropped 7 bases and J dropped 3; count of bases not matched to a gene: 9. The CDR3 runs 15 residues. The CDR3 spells CASRKDLAGTDTQYF. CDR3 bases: TGTGCCAGCCGAAAGGATCTAGCGGGAACAGATACGCAGTATTTT.

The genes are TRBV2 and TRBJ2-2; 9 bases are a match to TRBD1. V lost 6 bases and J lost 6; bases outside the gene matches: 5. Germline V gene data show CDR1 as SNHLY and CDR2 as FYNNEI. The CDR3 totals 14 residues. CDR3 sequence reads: CASRGDRAPGELFF. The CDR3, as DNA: TGTGCCAGCAGAGGGGACAGGGCGCCCGGGGAGCTGTTTTTT. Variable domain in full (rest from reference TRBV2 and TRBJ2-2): EPEVTQTPSHQVTQMGQEVILRCVPISNHLYFYWYRQILGQKVEFLVSFYNNEISEKSEIFDDQFSVERPDGSNFTLKIRSTKLEDSAMYFCASRGDRAPGELFFGEGSRLTVL.

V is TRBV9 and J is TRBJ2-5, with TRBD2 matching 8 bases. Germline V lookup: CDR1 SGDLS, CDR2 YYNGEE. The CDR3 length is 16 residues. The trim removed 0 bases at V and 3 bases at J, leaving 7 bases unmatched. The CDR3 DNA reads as TGTGCCAGCAGCGTAGATTCAGCGGGAGAAGAAGAGACCCAGTACTTC. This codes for CASSVDSAGEEETQYF.

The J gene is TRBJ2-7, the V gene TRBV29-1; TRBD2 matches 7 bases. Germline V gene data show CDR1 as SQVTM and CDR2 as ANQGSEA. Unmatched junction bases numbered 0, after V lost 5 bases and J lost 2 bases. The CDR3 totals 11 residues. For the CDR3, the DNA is TGCAGCGTTCTAGCGGCCTACGAGCAGTACTTC. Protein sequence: CSVLAAYEQYF.

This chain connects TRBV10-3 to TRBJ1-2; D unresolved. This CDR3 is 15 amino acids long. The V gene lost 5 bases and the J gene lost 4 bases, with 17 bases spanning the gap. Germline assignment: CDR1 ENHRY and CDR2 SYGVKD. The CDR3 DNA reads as TGTGCCATCAGTTCCGAGGGAGACTTTCTCTATGGCTACACCTTC. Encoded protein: CAISSEGDFLYGYTF.